The 9 T cell receptor beta chains below were found in one sample sequenced in a study of vaccination effects on CD4 cells after COVID-19. No cognate antigen is known for these TCRs. Sequencing was preceded by expansion of antigen-specific CD4+ T cells with viral peptide pools in the ViraFEST assay. Following a roughly 11-day culture, CD4+ T cells were purified. Measured with immunoSEQ multiplex PCR; TCRdb has only the in-frame clones, and not every one. The repertoire includes 55,000 to 70,000 clones, 75% to 85% of them detected once, and about 2.4% sits in the top ten. The sequencing used CD4+ T cells from PBMCs cultured with HCoV-229E spike peptides, collected before COVID-19 vaccination. The receptors derive from a human donor who received a COVID-19 vaccine.

This clone was observed a handful of times. This chain joins TRBV28 and TRBJ1-6, with D unresolved. CDR1 MDHEN and CDR2 SYDVKM come from the germline V gene. V gave up 5 bases and J gave up 12 bases, with 14 bases separating them. The CDR3 totals 13 residues. CDR3 sequence reads: CASSTPGTRPLHF. The CDR3 region has the DNA TGTGCCAGCAGTACACCCGGTACGAGACCCCTCCACTTT.

This clone was seen a few times. This chain connects TRBV6-1 to TRBJ1-3, with 9 bases identical to TRBD1. CDR1 and CDR2 from the germline V gene are MNHNS and SASEGT. V lost 4 bases and J lost 0; bases outside the gene matches: 13. CDR3 length: 19 residues. The CDR3 protein is CASSGSGTGSNLSGNTIYF. The CDR3 bases are TGTGCCAGCAGTGGGTCCGGGACAGGGAGCAATCTCTCTGGAAACACCATATATTTT.

The J gene is TRBJ1-5, the V gene TRBV7-2; a weak D match, TRBD1 (5 bases). There are 16 residues in the CDR3. The V gene's germline CDR1 is SGHTA and CDR2 FQGNSA. The germline V and J ends were trimmed by 3 bases and 1 base, with 13 bases remaining between them. The CDR3 is CASSFEQVMSNQPQHF. CDR3 nucleotide sequence: TGTGCCAGCAGCTTTGAACAGGTGATGAGCAATCAGCCCCAGCATTTT.

This clone was picked up one time. The chain combines TRBV29-1 with TRBJ2-1, with D tentatively TRBD1 or TRBD2 (6 bases each). V was clipped by 0 bases and J by 7 bases, with 16 bases between them. Germline CDR1 SQVTM, CDR2 ANQGSEA. The CDR3 runs to 15 residues. Written as DNA, the CDR3 is TGCAGCGTTGAAGACGCCCGGCCGGGGGCGAATGAGCAGTTCTTC. This sequence encodes CSVEDARPGANEQFF.

V gene TRBV7-3 combines with J gene TRBJ2-3; a possible D gene is TRBD2 (6 bases). The germline V gene encodes CDR1 SGHTA and CDR2 FQGTGA. The CDR3 covers 15 residues. V was trimmed by 5 bases and J by 6 bases, leaving 18 bases between them. The CDR3 DNA reads as TGTGCCAGCAGCCAAGGCCGGGGGTGGGAGGATACGCAGTATTTT. As protein: CASSQGRGWEDTQYF.

The rearrangement joins TRBV11-2 to TRBJ2-5, with unresolved D. Germline loops: CDR1 SGHAT, CDR2 FQNNGV. V was shortened by 0 bases and J by 5 bases, with 7 bases between the two germline ends. The CDR3 sequence is 13 residues long. The CDR3 region is CASSLDRVETQYF. CDR3 nucleotides: TGTGCCAGCAGCTTAGATAGGGTCGAGACCCAGTACTTC.

The J gene is TRBJ1-5, the V gene TRBV30; D possibly corresponds to TRBD1 (5 bases). The CDR3 has 14 amino acids. V shed 2 bases and J shed 5 bases, with 13 bases lying between them. Per the germline V gene, CDR1 is GTSNPN and CDR2 is SVGIG (reference sequence). The CDR3 nucleotides read TGTGCCTGGAGTCAATCAGGGAGTTATCAGCCCCAGCATTTT. Translated, it gives CAWSQSGSYQPQHF.

CDR3 in DNA: TGCGCCAGCAGTCAAAAGGGTGGGGTCTACGAGCAGTACGTC. It is translated as CASSQKGGVYEQYV. This chain joins TRBV23-1 and TRBJ2-7; D gene ambiguous. TRBV23-1 is an ORF, with its function uncertain. Trimming took 2 bases from V and 3 from J, leaving 11 bases between them. CDR3 length: 14 amino acids.

This chain joins TRBV24-1 and TRBJ2-5; D tentatively reads TRBD1 or TRBD2 (5 bases each). CDR1 is KGHDR, CDR2 SFDVKD, per germline. V was shortened by 2 bases and J by 5 bases, with 11 bases between the two germline ends. The CDR3 is 14 residues long. CDR3 in amino acids: CATSDSRGGETQYF. CDR3 in DNA: TGTGCCACCAGTGATTCGAGGGGCGGGGAGACCCAGTACTTC.